The 10 T cell receptor beta chains reported below all come from one sample, sequenced in a study of blood T cells in healthy people across ages. Primers used in a second PCR of about 7 to 12 cycles were a sample-barcoded 5' primer and a J-beta primer mix. TCRdb re-derived calls from the 5' RACE reads in MiXCR, one entry per CDR3 protein. Of around 650,000 distinct CDR3 sequences in the sample, less than 45% were seen once. What was sequenced was blood. The receptors derive from a man older than 75 in good health.

This clonotype turned up a few times. The CDR3 here is CASSGLLGYNEQFF. The CDR3 DNA reads as TGTGCCAGCAGCGGACTTTTGGGATACAATGAGCAGTTCTTC. The chain employs TRBV9 and TRBJ2-1; D is unresolved. Germline V CDR1 and CDR2: SGDLS, YYNGEE. This CDR3 is built from 14 residues. Deletions cut 3 bases from V and 4 bases from J, with 11 bases between.

This clonotype showed up just a few times. The CDR3 bases are TGTGCCAGTAGTATCCTCCCCGGACAGGGGAGGTACGAGCAGTACTTC. Protein: CASSILPGQGRYEQYF. J is TRBJ2-4 and V is TRBV19; 9 bases are shared with TRBD1. The J call may be in error: the DNA end matches TRBJ2-7 better. CDR1 and CDR2 from the germline V gene are LNHDA and SQIVND (reference sequence). The CDR3 sequence is 16 residues long.

The chain is built from TRBV7-6 and TRBJ2-2; 9 positions agree with TRBD1. The V gene's germline CDR1 is SGHVS and CDR2 FNYEAQ. There are 16 residues in the CDR3. After removal of 6 bases from V and 3 bases from J, the junction contained 8 bases not matched to a gene. The CDR3, as DNA: TGTGCCAGCAGTTCCCAAGGGACAGGGTACACCGGGGAGCTGTTTTTT. This sequence encodes CASSSQGTGYTGELFF.

J is TRBJ2-2 and V is TRBV7-2, with a weak D call TRBD1 (6 bases). CDR1 is SGHTA and CDR2 is FQGNSA in the germline V gene. V was trimmed by 3 bases and J by 0 bases, leaving 11 bases between them. This CDR3 is built from 16 residues. In DNA form, the CDR3 reads TGTGCCAGCAGCTTTATTAGGGGGACGAACACCGGGGAGCTGTTTTTT. Translated: CASSFIRGTNTGELFF.

The sample holds a few counts of this clonotype. The rearrangement links TRBV9 to TRBJ2-3; 10 nucleotides agree with TRBD1. The germline V gene encodes CDR1 SGDLS and CDR2 YYNGEE. J was trimmed by 3 bases and V by 7 bases; bases with no gene match: 11. The CDR3 extends over 16 amino acids. The CDR3 sequence is CASGGQGFAGTDTQYF. CDR3 bases: TGTGCCAGCGGGGGACAGGGGTTCGCCGGTACAGATACGCAGTATTTT. Together with reference TRBV9 and TRBJ2-3, the CDR3 gives the full variable domain: DSGVTQTPKHLITATGQRVTLRCSPRSGDLSVYWYQQSLDQGLQFLIQYYNGEERAKGNILERFSAQQFPDLHSELNLSSLELGDSALYFCASGGQGFAGTDTQYFGPGTRLTVL.

This chain connects TRBV3-1 to TRBJ2-4; 11 nucleotides agree with TRBD2. Trimming at V came to 6 bases and at J to 0 bases, leaving 7 bases not matched to a gene. This CDR3 has 17 amino acids. CDR1 and CDR2 (germline): LGHDT, YNNKEL (reference sequence). CDR3 coding DNA: TGTGCCAGCAGTGGATTAGCGGGGGGGATAGCCAAAAACATTCAGTACTTC. It encodes CASSGLAGGIAKNIQYF.

This sequence joins TRBV12-3 or TRBV12-4 and TRBJ2-5; 7 bases fit TRBD1. The CDR3 is made up of 16 amino acids. V lost 2 bases, J lost 5 bases, and 11 bases stayed unmatched. The CDR3 spells CASSLYNIDREETQYF. DNA for the CDR3: TGTGCCAGCAGTTTATATAATATCGACAGGGAGGAGACCCAGTACTTC.

Note on this clonotype: The germline gene is not matched at one end of the junction; a read error may be the cause. This sequence joins TRBV25-1 and TRBJ1-1, with a possible D match to TRBD1 (6 bases). Germline V gene data show CDR1 as MGHDK and CDR2 as SYGVNS. CDR3 length: 13 residues. The CDR3 DNA sequence: TGTGCCAGCAAGGGACAACAGAACACTGGAGCTTTCTTT. Encoded protein: CASKGQQNTGAFF.

Only one count was recorded for this clonotype. Possible read error: a much larger clone is one base away. The chain has TRBV4-3 and TRBJ2-3, with TRBD2 matching over 10 bases. CDR3 length: 16 amino acids. Germline loops: CDR1 LGHNA, CDR2 YSLEER. CDR3 sequence (DNA): TGCGCCTGCAGCCAGACTAGCGGGTCAGAGGCAGATACGCAGTATTTT. This translates into CACSQTSGSEADTQYF.

The chain employs TRBV20-1 and TRBJ2-1; the match to TRBD2 covers 11 bases. The J call is doubtful: the DNA matches TRBJ2-7 better. CDR3 length: 15 amino acids. In germline, CDR1 is DFQATT, CDR2 SNEGSKA (reference sequence). The CDR3 protein is CSARASGRNYNEQYF. The DNA for the CDR3 is TGCAGTGCTAGAGCTAGCGGGAGGAACTACAATGAGCAGTACTTC.